This is a list of T cell receptor beta chains from one sample in a study of graft-versus-host responses after intestinal transplantation. These receptors' antigens are unknown. TCRdb keeps only in-frame clones here, not all; method: immunoSEQ multiplex PCR. The data show 70,000 to 80,000 clones, with roughly 88% seen just once and 1.3% held by the top ten. The sequenced sample was unstimulated CD8+ T cells sorted from spleen or lymph node cells, obtained before intestinal transplant. The receptors were gathered from a human donor who received an intestinal transplant. CDR3s include the opening cysteine and the closing phenylalanine or tryptophan. The order of the fields is V gene, clone size, D gene, J gene, CDR3 length, CDR3 protein, CDR3 DNA. A D gene is named only where the DNA matches it firmly. Size is stated for part of the rows, as once, few or many counts, or as a class when the clone is expanded.

TRBV9,-,-,TRBJ1-5,14,CASSVGGGGQPQHF,TGTGCCAGCAGCGTAGGGGGGGGTGGGCAGCCCCAGCATTTT
TRBV27,-,TRBD1,TRBJ1-2,15,CASSLSTGDGYGYTF,TGTGCCAGCAGTTTATCGACAGGGGACGGCTATGGCTACACCTTC
TRBV6-1,-,-,TRBJ2-7,14,CASMGQGFSYEQYF,TGTGCCAGCATGGGGCAGGGTTTCTCCTACGAGCAGTACTTC
TRBV7-6,-,TRBD1,TRBJ2-2,18,CASSLTRPGQGYTGELFF,TGTGCCAGCAGCTTAACCCGACCGGGACAGGGGTACACCGGGGAGCTGTTTTTT
TRBV9,once,-,TRBJ2-1,14,CASSVGAGVNEQFF,TGTGCCAGCAGCGTAGGGGCGGGCGTCAATGAGCAGTTCTTC
TRBV4-1,-,-,TRBJ2-5,14,CASSQGTEKETQYF,TGCGCCAGCAGCCAAGGGACAGAGAAAGAGACCCAGTACTTC
TRBV4-1,-,TRBD1,TRBJ1-5,15,CASSRAGQGNQPQHF,TGCGCCAGCAGCCGGGCGGGACAGGGCAATCAGCCCCAGCATTTT
TRBV7-9,-,TRBD2,TRBJ2-7,16,CASSTTFGTRPYEQYF,TGTGCCAGCAGCACCACCTTCGGGACTAGACCCTACGAGCAGTACTTC
TRBV7-2,-,-,TRBJ1-2,13,CASSLFATKWATF,TGTGCCAGCAGCTTATTTGCCACCAAATGGGCTACCTTC
TRBV5-1,few,TRBD2,TRBJ2-1,16,CASSGTSGGAYNEQFF,TGCGCCAGCAGCGGAACTAGCGGGGGGGCCTACAATGAGCAGTTCTTC
TRBV10-3,-,-,TRBJ2-5,13,CAISEWQEETQYF,TGTGCCATCAGTGAGTGGCAGGAAGAGACCCAGTACTTC
TRBV2,-,TRBD2,TRBJ2-1,15,CASPKPGGSYNEQFF,TGTGCCAGCCCCAAACCGGGGGGATCCTACAATGAGCAGTTCTTC
TRBV14,-,TRBD2,TRBJ2-7,16,CASSRRLAGYSYEQYF,TGTGCCAGCAGCCGCCGACTAGCGGGGTATTCCTACGAGCAGTACTTC
TRBV5-6,-,-,TRBJ1-2,14,CASSPGAGDYGYTF,TGTGCCAGCAGCCCCGGCGCGGGGGATTATGGCTACACCTTC
TRBV9,-,-,TRBJ2-2,16,CASSHAQEKVIGELFF,TGTGCCAGCAGCCACGCGCAGGAAAAGGTGATCGGGGAGCTGTTTTTT
TRBV7-9,-,-,TRBJ2-7,14,CASSPPGGAWEQYF,TGTGCCAGCAGCCCCCCCGGGGGTGCGTGGGAGCAGTACTTC
TRBV10-3,-,-,TRBJ1-1,15,CAISETNGLNTEAFF,TGTGCCATCAGTGAGACTAATGGCCTGAACACTGAAGCTTTCTTT